Sequencing of this T cell receptor beta chain was carried out in a study of cytomegalovirus exposure and HLA in healthy donors. Remarks on this clone: As yet, its antigen is unknown.

The CDR3 is 15 residues long. Looked up from germline, CDR1 is MNHNY and CDR2 is SVGAGI (reference sequence). After removal of 4 bases from V and 2 bases from J, the junction contained 6 bases not matched to a gene. It was with 60 Vbeta and 13 Jbeta primers that the PCR ran. The method was immunoSEQ multiplex PCR; TCRdb's version includes in-frame clones alone and lacks a portion of them. Among 95,000 to 150,000 clones listed, about three quarters were seen once. Regarding the study as a whole: It was assumed in the presence/absence analyses that sequencing depth was roughly uniform across donors. Cytomegalovirus-associated TCR beta chains were listed, numbering 164.

The source is a female donor in good health and CMV-seronegative. This chain uses TRBV6-6 with TRBJ2-3; TRBD2 matches at 7 bases. Sequences were obtained from PBMCs. The CDR3, as DNA: TGTGCCAGCAGTTGGGAGGGCCTGGCCACAGATACGCAGTATTTT. Encoded protein: CASSWEGLATDTQYF.